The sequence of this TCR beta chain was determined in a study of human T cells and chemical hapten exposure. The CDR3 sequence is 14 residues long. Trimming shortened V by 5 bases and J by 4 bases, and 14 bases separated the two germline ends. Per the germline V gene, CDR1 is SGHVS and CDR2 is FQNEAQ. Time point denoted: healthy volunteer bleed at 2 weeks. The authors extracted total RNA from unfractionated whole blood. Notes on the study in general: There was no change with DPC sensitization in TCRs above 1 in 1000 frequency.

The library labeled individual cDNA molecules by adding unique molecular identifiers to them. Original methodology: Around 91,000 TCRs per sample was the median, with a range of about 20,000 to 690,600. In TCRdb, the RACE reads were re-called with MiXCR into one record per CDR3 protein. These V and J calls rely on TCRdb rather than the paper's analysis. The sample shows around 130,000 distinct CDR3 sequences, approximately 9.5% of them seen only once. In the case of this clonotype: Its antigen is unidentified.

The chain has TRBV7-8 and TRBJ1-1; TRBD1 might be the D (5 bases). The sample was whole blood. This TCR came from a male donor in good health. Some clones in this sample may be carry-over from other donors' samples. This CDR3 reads CASSIRDVGTEAFF. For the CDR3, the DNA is TGTGCCAGCAGCATCCGGGACGTGGGCACTGAAGCTTTCTTT.